A single sample is the source of the 20 T cell receptor beta chains below, sequenced in a study of Ad26.COV2.S vaccination and SARS-CoV-2 variants. Treatment meaning: around 19 received Ad26.COV2.S at low or high dose, single or two shots; roughly 5 received placebo; per-sample allocation not given. Specimen acquisition occurred on day 63 following the initial vaccine or placebo injection. Method: immunoSEQ multiplex PCR; TCRdb's copy keeps in-frame clones and lacks some. The sample includes about 350,000 clones, 80% to 90% of them seen just once. Here the sequenced sample was peripheral blood, taken in a trial of Ad26.COV2.S vaccine versus placebo. Receptors were obtained from a person between 18 and 65 years old who received the Ad26.COV2.S COVID-19 vaccine or a placebo.

The V gene is TRBV7-9, the J gene TRBJ1-3, with D possibly matching TRBD1 (5 bases). Between the trimmed V and J ends, which lost 6 bases and 4 bases, there was a span of 10 bases. Germline CDR1 and CDR2: SEHNR and FQNEAQ (reference sequence). This CDR3 contains 13 residues. The CDR3 nucleotides read TGTGCCAGCAGGCGAGGGGCCGGAAACACCATATATTTT. Translation: CASRRGAGNTIYF.

The J gene is TRBJ2-5, the V gene TRBV5-1, with 9 nucleotides matching TRBD1. The trim removed 6 bases at V and 2 bases at J, leaving 5 bases unmatched. In germline, CDR1 is SGHRS, CDR2 YFSETQ. This CDR3 is 14 amino acids long. DNA for the CDR3: TGCGCCAGCAATCAACAGGGGGCTCAAGAGACCCAGTACTTC. It is translated as CASNQQGAQETQYF.

This clone was picked up one time. The J gene is TRBJ1-1, the V gene TRBV6-2 or TRBV6-3; D unresolved. The germline V and J ends were trimmed by 6 bases and 2 bases, with 10 bases remaining between them. The CDR3 length is 13 residues. Per the germline V gene, CDR1 is MNHEY and CDR2 is SVGEGT. DNA for the CDR3: TGTGCCAGCAGGTACCCAGATAACACTGAAGCTTTCTTT. Translation: CASRYPDNTEAFF.

The chain has TRBV19 and TRBJ2-2; D may be TRBD1 or TRBD2 (5 bases each). Germline assignment: CDR1 LNHDA and CDR2 SQIVND (reference sequence). This CDR3 is 16 amino acids long. Trimming removed 6 bases from V and 6 bases from J, with 20 bases in between. The DNA for the CDR3 is TGTGCCAGTAGCAGACCGGGACCCACAGCGTCCGGGGAGCTGTTTTTT. Residues: CASSRPGPTASGELFF.

A remark on this clone: Other nucleotide sequences from this sample produce the same CDR3. The chain is built from TRBV18 and TRBJ1-2, with no clear D. The CDR3 runs 13 residues. From germline, CDR1 is KGHSH and CDR2 LQKENI. V lost 3 bases and J lost 2, with 7 bases in between. This chain's CDR3 is CASSPDENYGYTF. Written as DNA, the CDR3 is TGTGCCAGCTCACCGGACGAGAACTATGGCTACACCTTC. Supplemented by reference TRBV18 and TRBJ1-2, the full variable domain reads NAGVMQNPRHLVRRRGQEARLRCSPMKGHSHVYWYRQLPEEGLKFMVYLQKENIIDESGMPKERFSAEFPKEGPSILRIQQVVRGDSAAYFCASSPDENYGYTFGSGTRLTVV.

The rearrangement uses TRBV5-8 and TRBJ1-5; D is unresolved. Trimming stripped 1 base from V and 2 bases from J, with 10 bases between. This CDR3 has 15 residues. Looked up from germline, CDR1 is SGHTS and CDR2 is YDEGEE. CDR3 amino acids: CASSLSIPRNQPQHF. Here the CDR3 DNA reads TGTGCCAGCAGCTTGTCAATACCTCGCAATCAGCCCCAGCATTTT.

This rearrangement joins TRBV19 to TRBJ2-7; 10 nucleotides match TRBD1. V trimming: 7 bases; J trimming: 4 bases; junction bases outside the gene matches: 10. Germline V gene lookup returns CDR1 LNHDA and CDR2 SQIVND (reference sequence). The CDR3 sequence is 15 residues long. The chain's CDR3 is CASTKPPGQGYEQYF. CDR3 in DNA: TGTGCCAGTACCAAACCCCCGGGACAGGGGTACGAGCAGTACTTC.

The gene calls are TRBV27 and TRBJ2-2; TRBD1 matches at 8 bases. CDR3 length: 15 amino acids. Germline V gene data show CDR1 as MNHEY and CDR2 as SMNVEV (reference sequence). The trim removed 8 bases at V and 7 bases at J, leaving 12 bases unmatched. The CDR3 coding sequence is TGTGCCAGCTGGAACCCCAGGGGGCAAGGCGGGGAGCTGTTTTTT. Amino acids: CASWNPRGQGGELFF.

The chain has TRBV5-6 and TRBJ2-1, with D possibly being TRBD1 (6 bases). The CDR3 length is 14 residues. V was shortened by 2 bases and J by 7 bases, with 13 bases between the two germline ends. Germline V CDR1 and CDR2: SGHDT, YYEEEE. CDR3 nucleotides: TGTGCCAGCAGCTTTCAGGACAGCCGGAATGAGCAGTTCTTC. Amino acid sequence: CASSFQDSRNEQFF.

This chain connects TRBV5-4 to TRBJ2-7, with a tentative D call TRBD2 (6 bases). Trimming cost V 4 bases and J 0 bases, with 14 bases left between them. This CDR3 has 15 residues. From germline, CDR1 is SGHNT and CDR2 YYREEE (reference sequence). CDR3: CASSRGNPTSYEQYF. For the CDR3, the DNA is TGTGCCAGCAGCCGGGGGAACCCTACCTCCTACGAGCAGTACTTC.

The chain carries TRBV15 and TRBJ2-7; 13 positions match TRBD2. Germline CDR1 reads LNHNV; CDR2 reads YYDKDF (reference sequence). Losses at the gene ends were 5 bases for V and 7 bases for J; bases not matched to a gene: 8. This CDR3 spans 15 amino acids. CDR3 sequence: CATSLTSGGAQEQYF. The CDR3 bases are TGTGCCACCAGCTTAACTAGCGGGGGGGCCCAGGAGCAGTACTTC.

The chain recombines TRBV18 with TRBJ2-7; tentative D call: TRBD1 (6 bases). Germline V gene sequence: CDR1 KGHSH, CDR2 LQKENI. The V end was cut by 2 bases, the J end by 6 bases, with 8 bases between. There are 12 residues in the CDR3. Here the CDR3 DNA reads TGTGCCAGCTCACCAATGGGGGCCGAGCAGTACTTC. It translates to CASSPMGAEQYF.

The rearrangement uses TRBV6-2 or TRBV6-3 and TRBJ1-1; no clear D. V was trimmed by 0 bases and J by 6 bases, leaving 8 bases between them. Germline assignment: CDR1 MNHEY and CDR2 SVGEGT. This CDR3 spans 13 amino acids. The CDR3 region has the DNA TGTGCCAGCAGTTACTCGACAACAGCTGAAGCTTTCTTT. This gives the protein CASSYSTTAEAFF.

This chain links TRBV2 with TRBJ2-7, with 8 nucleotides matching TRBD2. This CDR3 contains 13 residues. With V trimmed by 6 bases and J by 2 bases, 3 bases remained unmatched. Germline V lookup: CDR1 SNHLY, CDR2 FYNNEI. In DNA, the CDR3 is TGTGCCAGCAGGCCGGGACTAGCCTACGAGCAGTACTTC. Amino acid sequence: CASRPGLAYEQYF.

The chain couples TRBV15 to TRBJ1-5, with D maybe TRBD1 (5 bases). This CDR3 is built from 13 residues. CDR1 is LNHNV and CDR2 is YYDKDF in the germline V gene (reference sequence). Deletions cut 3 bases from V and 4 bases from J, with 7 bases between. The CDR3 coding sequence is TGTGCCACCAGCAGGAACAGGAATCAGCCCCAGCATTTT. It is translated as CATSRNRNQPQHF.

The chain employs TRBV18 and TRBJ2-7, with TRBD1 identical over 9 bases. The CDR3 runs to 15 residues. CDR1 KGHSH and CDR2 LQKENI come from the germline V gene. V dropped 4 bases and J dropped 6; count of bases not matched to a gene: 10. CDR3 in DNA: TGTGCCAGCTCACGACCGGGACAGGGCTTCAGCGAGCAGTACTTC. Its translation: CASSRPGQGFSEQYF.

The V gene is TRBV10-3, the J gene TRBJ2-7, with 7 bases fitting TRBD2. V shed 4 bases, J shed 5 bases, and the junction held 11 bases outside the gene matches. This CDR3 is built from 15 residues. From germline, CDR1 is ENHRY and CDR2 SYGVKD. The CDR3 DNA follows: TGTGCCATCAGTGGGGCGCGGGGGAAAGACGACGAGCAGTACTTC. Translated: CAISGARGKDDEQYF.

This sequence joins TRBV4-1 and TRBJ2-5; a weak D match, TRBD1 (6 bases). CDR1 and CDR2 from the germline V gene are MGHRA and YSYEKL. The length of the CDR3 is 13 residues. Trimming took 5 bases from V and 5 from J, leaving 12 bases between them. For the CDR3, the DNA is TGCGCCAGCAGCTGGGACACACTGGAGACCCAGTACTTC. Translating gives CASSWDTLETQYF.

The V call is TRBV12-5, the J call TRBJ1-5, with D unresolved. The CDR3 is 14 residues long. The ends were cut back, 2 bases at V and 7 bases at J, with 12 bases in the middle. Per the germline V gene, CDR1 is LGHNT and CDR2 is FRNRAP. CDR3 protein: CASGLMRAGQPQHF. CDR3 DNA sequence: TGTGCTAGTGGTTTGATGCGAGCTGGACAGCCCCAGCATTTT.

The chain joins TRBV7-8 to TRBJ2-7; D may be TRBD1 (6 bases). V shed 7 bases and J shed 4 bases, with 14 bases lying between them. The CDR3 sequence is 13 residues long. Germline CDR1 SGHVS, CDR2 FQNEAQ. The CDR3, as DNA: TGTGCCAGCACCGCCGACAGGAGGTACGAGCAGTACTTC. Translated: CASTADRRYEQYF.